A selection of T cell receptor beta chains follows, all from one sample in a study of blood T cell repertoires in COVID-19. Clones were read by immunoSEQ multiplex PCR, and TCRdb kept only the in-frame ones, dropping some. The sample lists roughly 300,000 clones, just over 90% occurring once. Input material: peripheral blood. The origin of the receptors is a woman in her thirties with COVID-19, enrolled during active disease. CDR3s leave out the opening cysteine and the closing phenylalanine or tryptophan.

v_call cdr3_aa
TRBV7-8 ASSSDRVHSGNTIY
TRBV24-1 ATSDPGIYTGELF
TRBV19 ASSVTVSNYGYT
TRBV30 AWESRGPQETQY
TRBV19 ASSLRGRETQY
TRBV15 ATSRSTGEDTETF
TRBV10-3 AISVRQGGYTEAF
TRBV3-1/TRBV3-2 ASSQSLAGSYEQY
TRBV11-2 ASSLQPGTDTQY
TRBV19 ASSHDKAYEQY
TRBV19 ASTSAGYTDTQY
TRBV19 ASSPAPQQGAGNQPQH
TRBV30 AWGGGMGQPQH
TRBV30 AWAPSSGRSYNEQF
TRBV7-2 ASSLDEDREWYGYT
TRBV19 ASRLQGARAEAF
TRBV19 ATKGTGTNEKLF
TRBV7-9 ASSVEGATGELF
TRBV2 ASSDRGKVYEQY
TRBV5-4 ASSLLTSGQETQY
TRBV18 ASSVESSTEAF
TRBV3-1/TRBV3-2 ASSPTGNDGYT
TRBV10-2 ASSGQGAGSGYT
TRBV29-1 SVGPGKNEQF
TRBV13 ASSYPGVGYGYT
TRBV25-1 ASSENGDRHNGYT
TRBV19 ASSMGTSGYNEQF
TRBV12-3/TRBV12-4 ASRINEQETQY
TRBV27 ASSSEARRKQY
TRBV11-2 ASSLAYLMGEGEKLF
TRBV9 ASSPRQGPNEKLF
TRBV5-6 ASSPSSGGYNEQF
TRBV2 ASSEEGMSNQPQH
TRBV3-1/TRBV3-2 ASSQDAGGLSPLH
TRBV21-1 ASSKVPSGRINEQY
TRBV18 ASSPRDSFSYEQY
TRBV5-4 ASSLGSTEAF
TRBV18 ASSYQGQDTQY
TRBV12-5 ASGSGQGYQPQH
TRBV2 ASKGTSAREFISSYNEQF
TRBV5-1 ASSLQTGGNTGELF
TRBV11-2 ASSVGAGNTIY
TRBV10-3 AISESKPGRGGPNEKLF
TRBV15 ATSRRTQLNTEAF
TRBV10-1 ASSVAGGPGEQF
TRBV19 ASSATGAGGEKLF
TRBV4-1 ASSQEQELSYEQY
TRBV11-1 ASSPNSYEQY
TRBV7-9 ASSDTTGNTGELF
TRBV11-2 ASSFYGGAGNSPLH
TRBV18 ASSPPPVYNEQF
TRBV6-5 ASSSGTGTDTQY
TRBV7-2 ASSLEATNYGYT
TRBV30 AWMRVGAPLH